These T cell receptor beta chains were read from a single sample in a study of siplizumab effects on memory and regulatory T cells. The method was immunoSEQ multiplex PCR; TCRdb's version includes in-frame clones alone and lacks a portion of them. There are 90,000 to 120,000 clones in the sample; approximately 93% occur only once, and around 0.62% lies in the top ten. Sequences were obtained from Tregs sorted from blood. The source of these receptors is a human donor in good health. The CDR3 runs from the conserved cysteine through the conserved F or W. The D gene is left open where the match is weak. Where a row states a size, it is once, few, many or the class of an expanded clone; other rows omit it.

D gene,V gene,clone size,J gene,CDR3 protein,CDR3 DNA
TRBD1,TRBV6-1,.,TRBJ2-7,CASSWGQGYEQYF,TGTGCCAGCAGTTGGGGACAGGGCTACGAGCAGTACTTC
.,TRBV30,.,TRBJ1-3,CAWSPLGVSGNTIYF,TGTGCCTGGAGTCCCCTCGGGGTCTCTGGAAACACCATATATTTT
.,TRBV7-8,.,TRBJ1-5,CASSLGADQPQHF,TGTGCCAGCAGCTTAGGGGCAGATCAGCCCCAGCATTTT
TRBD2,TRBV11-3,.,TRBJ2-1,CASSSRTSGSYNEQFF,TGTGCCAGCAGCTCAAGGACTAGCGGGAGCTACAATGAGCAGTTCTTC
TRBD1,TRBV5-1,.,TRBJ1-1,CASSGGQGYEAFF,TGCGCCAGCAGCGGCGGACAGGGGTATGAAGCTTTCTTT
TRBD1,TRBV27,.,TRBJ1-1,CASSSATGNVPEAFF,TGTGCCAGCAGTTCCGCGACAGGGAATGTCCCTGAAGCTTTCTTT
TRBD1,TRBV4-2,.,TRBJ2-3,CASSLDRESTDTQYF,TGTGCCAGCAGCCTGGACAGGGAGAGCACAGATACGCAGTATTTT
.,TRBV28,.,TRBJ2-1,CASSLEANEQFF,TGTGCCAGCAGTTTGGAGGCCAATGAGCAGTTCTTC
.,TRBV18,.,TRBJ1-1,CASSPSRNEAFF,TGTGCCAGCTCACCAAGCCGCAATGAAGCTTTCTTT
TRBD2,TRBV15,once,TRBJ2-1,CATSTRTSPLYNEQFF,TGTGCCACCAGCACAAGGACTAGTCCCCTTTACAATGAGCAGTTCTTC
.,TRBV7-8,.,TRBJ2-3,CASSLDGFRTDTQYF,TGTGCCAGCAGCTTAGATGGATTTCGCACAGATACGCAGTATTTT
.,TRBV5-1,once,TRBJ2-3,CASSEADTQYF,TGCGCCAGCAGCGAGGCCGATACGCAGTATTTT
TRBD1,TRBV11-3,once,TRBJ2-5,CASSSLAGTGFQETQYF,TGTGCCAGCAGCTCCTTAGCCGGGACAGGATTCCAAGAGACCCAGTACTTC
.,TRBV27,.,TRBJ1-6,CASSHTRGSYNSPLHF,TGTGCCAGCAGTCATACCAGGGGATCCTATAATTCACCCCTCCACTTT
.,TRBV11-2,.,TRBJ2-2,CASSFQGGLAGELFF,TGTGCCAGCAGCTTCCAGGGGGGGTTGGCCGGGGAGCTGTTTTTT
.,TRBV6-1,.,TRBJ1-1,CASSLLGTGAFF,TGTGCCAGCAGTCTTCTAGGAACGGGGGCTTTCTTT
.,TRBV9,.,TRBJ1-3,CASSVDGRATIYF,TGTGCCAGCAGCGTAGATGGCCGGGCCACCATATATTTT
.,TRBV7-2,.,TRBJ2-5,CASSSPGRAQYF,TGTGCCAGCAGCTCCCCCGGACGGGCCCAGTACTTC
.,TRBV9,.,TRBJ2-2,CASSVVAGAPGELFF,TGTGCCAGCAGCGTAGTGGCGGGCGCCCCCGGGGAGCTGTTTTTT
.,TRBV27,.,TRBJ2-1,CASSPRGGSYNEQFF,TGTGCCAGCAGTCCGCGTGGAGGGTCTTACAATGAGCAGTTCTTC
TRBD1,TRBV5-1,once,TRBJ2-7,CASSFRDSPYEQYF,TGCGCCAGCAGCTTCCGGGACAGTCCCTACGAGCAGTACTTC
.,TRBV30,.,TRBJ1-5,CAWSNYSNQPQHF,TGTGCCTGGAGTAATTATAGCAATCAGCCCCAGCATTTT
TRBD1,TRBV6-1,once,TRBJ1-5,CASSRDRNEPQHF,TGTGCCAGCAGTCGGGACAGGAACGAGCCCCAGCATTTT
.,TRBV11-3,.,TRBJ1-2,CASSLGDGFSYGYTF,TGTGCCAGCAGCTTAGGGGACGGATTTAGCTATGGCTACACCTTC
.,TRBV6-5,.,TRBJ1-1,CASSSTEGNTEAFF,TGTGCCAGCAGTTCCACGGAAGGGAACACTGAAGCTTTCTTT
.,TRBV20-1,.,TRBJ1-1,CSARGLGAFF,TGCAGTGCTAGGGGACTGGGTGCTTTCTTT
.,TRBV7-9,.,TRBJ2-3,CASSFSTDTQYF,TGTGCCAGCAGCTTTAGCACAGATACGCAGTATTTT
.,TRBV9,.,TRBJ2-3,CASSLQGGTDTQYF,TGTGCCAGCAGCCTCCAAGGGGGCACAGATACGCAGTATTTT
.,TRBV7-4,.,TRBJ1-3,CASTTIIGQRNTIYF,TGTGCCAGCACCACCATAATTGGACAGCGAAACACCATATATTTT
.,TRBV10-3,.,TRBJ2-5,CAISESFGRETQYF,TGTGCCATCAGTGAGTCATTCGGGAGAGAGACCCAGTACTTC
TRBD1,TRBV19,.,TRBJ1-3,CASSPTGAGNTIYF,TGTGCCAGTAGCCCAACAGGGGCTGGAAACACCATATATTTT